The rows below give T cell receptor beta chains drawn from one sample of a study of shared clonotypes between healthy human individuals. This table comes from immunoSEQ multiplex PCR, and its TCRdb copy is limited to in-frame clones, with some not included. This table holds about 490,000 clones, roughly four fifths found once. The sample was PBMCs. The origin of the receptors is a woman aged 40 to 50 in good health. Some clones in this sample may be carry-over from other donors' samples. The CDR3 runs from the conserved cysteine through the conserved F or W. The D gene is left open where the match is weak. A row's size may be missing; if present it is once, few, many or a size class.

abundance	d_gene	v_gene	j_gene	CDR3nt	CDR3aa
NA	TRBD2	TRBV6-1	TRBJ2-7	TGTGCCAGCAGTGGGACTAGCGGGAGCGCGTACGAGCAGTACTTC	CASSGTSGSAYEQYF
NA	TRBD1	TRBV29-1	TRBJ2-1	TGCAGCGGACGTCAGGGGGCTTACAATGAGCAGTTCTTC	CSGRQGAYNEQFF
NA	TRBD2	TRBV28	TRBJ2-7	TGTGCCAGCAGTGTTGGGGGGGTCGGTAGGGAGCAGTACTTC	CASSVGGVGREQYF
NA	NA	TRBV27	TRBJ1-1	TGTGCCAGCAGTTCTGCGGGGCTCAACACTGAAGCTTTCTTT	CASSSAGLNTEAFF
NA	NA	TRBV7-2	TRBJ2-7	TGTGCCAGCAGCCCGAGGGCGGACTACGAGCAGTACTTC	CASSPRADYEQYF
NA	TRBD2	TRBV18	TRBJ2-7	TGTGCCAGCTCACCACAGGGACTAGCGGGAGGGGACGAGCAGTACTTC	CASSPQGLAGGDEQYF
NA	TRBD1	TRBV5-1	TRBJ1-2	TGCGCCAGCAGCTTGTGGACAGGGGAAGGCTACACCTTC	CASSLWTGEGYTF
few	NA	TRBV27	TRBJ2-3	TGTGCCAGCAGTATCGGACCTCTGGTGTATTTT	CASSIGPLVYF
NA	TRBD1	TRBV30	TRBJ2-7	TGTGCCTGGAGCCGGTGGCAGGGGGCAGAGCAGTACTTC	CAWSRWQGAEQYF
NA	TRBD1	TRBV28	TRBJ1-1	TGTGCCAGCAGTCCCGCCGGGACAGGGTTGAGGGGTGAAGCTTTCTTT	CASSPAGTGLRGEAFF
NA	NA	TRBV7-3	TRBJ2-7	TGTGCCAGCAGCTTAGGGGGCGGGAGCTCCTACGAGCAGTACTTC	CASSLGGGSSYEQYF
NA	NA	TRBV10-3	TRBJ2-7	TGTGCCATCAGTGAGGTAGCGGTTCACGAGCAGTACTTC	CAISEVAVHEQYF
NA	NA	TRBV9	TRBJ2-1	TGTGCCAGCAGCACCAGGGGGGGCTCCTACAATGAGCAGTTCTTC	CASSTRGGSYNEQFF
NA	NA	TRBV6-5	TRBJ2-1	TGTGCCAGCAGGGGCCCATACAATGAGCAGTTCTTC	CASRGPYNEQFF
NA	NA	TRBV30	TRBJ1-1	TGTGCCTGGAGGGGGGGGAACACTGAAGCTTTCTTT	CAWRGGNTEAFF
NA	NA	TRBV11-2	TRBJ2-7	TGTGCCAGCAGCTTCCCTCGGGAAAACTACGAGCAGTACTTC	CASSFPRENYEQYF
NA	TRBD1	TRBV28	TRBJ1-2	TGTGCCAGCAGTTTTACAGGGGACTATGGCTACACCTTC	CASSFTGDYGYTF
NA	NA	TRBV28	TRBJ1-1	TGTGCCAGCAGCCCTCGAGGGGCTTGGACTGAAGCTTTCTTT	CASSPRGAWTEAFF
NA	NA	TRBV19	TRBJ1-5	TGTGCCAGTAGTAGTTTCGGGAATCAGCCCCAGCATTTT	CASSSFGNQPQHF
NA	NA	TRBV5-1	TRBJ2-7	TGCGCCAGCAGCTTCATGGACACCGCATCCTACGAGCAGTACTTC	CASSFMDTASYEQYF
few	TRBD1	TRBV29-1	TRBJ1-1	TGCAGCGTTGAAGATGGGGCCGGGACAGGTATCTTT	CSVEDGAGTGIF
NA	NA	TRBV10-3	TRBJ2-7	TGTGCCATCAGTTCCGGGGTAGCGGCGTACTACGAGCAGTACTTC	CAISSGVAAYYEQYF
NA	NA	TRBV18	TRBJ1-3	TGTGCCAGCTCACCACCATCTAACTCTGGAAACACCATATATTTT	CASSPPSNSGNTIYF
once	TRBD2	TRBV7-6	TRBJ2-7	TGTGCCAGCAGCTTATTGGGGCTAGCGGTCTACGAGCAGTACTTC	CASSLLGLAVYEQYF
NA	NA	TRBV7-9	TRBJ2-1	TGTGCCAGCAGCTTAGAACGCTACAATGAGCAGTTCTTC	CASSLERYNEQFF
once	NA	TRBV30	TRBJ2-1	TGTGCCTGGAGAGGGGGGGGCCTGGGTGAGCAGTTCTTC	CAWRGGGLGEQFF
NA	TRBD2	TRBV25-1	TRBJ2-1	TGTGCCAGCAGTGAAACCGGGACTAGCGGGGACTCCTACAATGAGCAGTTCTTC	CASSETGTSGDSYNEQFF
NA	NA	TRBV7-2	TRBJ2-3	TGTGCCAGCAGCTTAGTTGGGCCTAGCACAGATACGCAGTATTTT	CASSLVGPSTDTQYF
NA	NA	TRBV6-5	TRBJ1-2	TGTGCCAGCAAGGACACCGCTAACTATGGCTACACCTTC	CASKDTANYGYTF
few	NA	TRBV18	TRBJ2-7	TGTGCCAGCTCACCCGGGCAGGGCGAGAGCTCCTACGAGCAGTACTTC	CASSPGQGESSYEQYF